A selection of T cell receptor beta chains follows, all from one sample in a study of technical replicates of blood from a few donors. Sequencing used immunoSEQ multiplex PCR; TCRdb keeps in-frame clones, though not all of them. The data show 68,000 or so clones, with roughly 92% seen just once and 0.38% held by the top ten. Sequencing input: T cells isolated from PBMCs. These receptors originate from a human donor in good health. Each CDR3 is given with its conserved first and last residue. D genes are given only for firm matches. Not every row has a clone size; where given, it reads once, few, many or a size class.

abundance,j_gene,v_gene,d_gene,CDR3nt,CDR3aa
few,TRBJ1-1,TRBV28,.,TGTGCCAGCAGCCTTACGAGGGGGTTTAACACTGAAGCTTTCTTT,CASSLTRGFNTEAFF
.,TRBJ1-3,TRBV6-5,.,TGTGCCAGCAGTATAACAGGGAGCTCTGGAAACACCATATATTTT,CASSITGSSGNTIYF
.,TRBJ1-5,TRBV27,.,TGTGCCAGCAGCCCGGGGGGTGGATATAGCTATCAGCCCCAGCATTTT,CASSPGGGYSYQPQHF
.,TRBJ2-1,TRBV5-1,.,TGCGCCAGCAGCTCACAAACTCTGGGCAGAGAGCAGTTCTTC,CASSSQTLGREQFF
.,TRBJ1-5,TRBV21-1,.,TGTGCCAGCACCCGGGACAGCCCGAATCAGCCCCAGCATTTT,CASTRDSPNQPQHF
.,TRBJ2-3,TRBV4-1,TRBD1,TGCGCCAGCAGCCTCACTCTAGGGGGCTCAGTTTTGAGCACAGATACGCAGTATTTT,CASSLTLGGSVLSTDTQYF
.,TRBJ2-7,TRBV19,TRBD2,TGTGCCAGTTCGTTAGCGGGAGGGCCGTACGAGCAGTACTTC,CASSLAGGPYEQYF
.,TRBJ2-7,TRBV10-3,TRBD2,TGTGCCATAACTAGCGGAGACTACGAGCAGTACTTC,CAITSGDYEQYF
.,TRBJ2-1,TRBV6-5,TRBD1,TGTGCCAGCTGGGACAGAAACAATGAGCAGTTCTTC,CASWDRNNEQFF
once,TRBJ1-2,TRBV4-1,TRBD1,TGCGCCAGCAGCACCGGGACAGTTGGCTACACCTTC,CASSTGTVGYTF
.,TRBJ2-2,TRBV6-5,.,TGTGCCAGCAGTTATTCTGGTGGGCCCCACGGGGAGCTGTTTTTT,CASSYSGGPHGELFF
.,TRBJ2-7,TRBV4-1,TRBD2,TGCGCCAGCAGCCAGACTAGCTCACTCGGGCAGTACTTC,CASSQTSSLGQYF
.,TRBJ1-5,TRBV6-5,TRBD1,TGTGCCAGCAGCAGGACAGGGGGACAGCCCCAGCATTTT,CASSRTGGQPQHF
.,TRBJ2-5,TRBV19,TRBD1,TGTGCCAGTAGCCGAGGACAGGGCCAAGAGACCCAGTACTTC,CASSRGQGQETQYF
.,TRBJ2-5,TRBV11-2,.,TGTGCCAGCAGCATGGGGGCTAACCCATATGAGACCCAGTACTTC,CASSMGANPYETQYF
.,TRBJ1-4,TRBV28,TRBD1,TGTGCCAGCAGTGGGGACAGTCCCTGGCTGTTTTTT,CASSGDSPWLFF